This T cell receptor (beta chain) was profiled in a study of cytomegalovirus exposure and HLA in healthy donors. Study-level information: Earlier sequencing of some 170 million T cells yielded around 100 million unique TCR beta sequences.

Each donor's status was that of a healthy bone marrow donor. Study outcomes and limitations: A later analysis reportedly found fewer N-insertions in an Asian-associated ancestry cluster than the roughly 670-donor mean.

The CDR3 runs 20 residues. Per germline, CDR1 GTSNPN and CDR2 SVGIG (reference sequence). V was pared by 0 bases and J by 0 bases, with 17 bases of the junction left unmatched. PCR employed 60 Vbeta and 13 Jbeta primers. TCRdb's copy holds only in-frame clones and misses some; the assay was immunoSEQ multiplex PCR. The data contain roughly 72,000 clones, 70% to 75% of them singletons. About this clone: The antigen remains undetermined.

This TCR was recovered from a human donor in good health. The rearrangement joins TRBV30 to TRBJ2-7; 10 nucleotides match TRBD2. Sequencing used PBMCs. This CDR3 is CAWSVSFSGRAEWRSYEQYF. The CDR3 nucleotides read TGTGCCTGGAGTGTTTCCTTCAGCGGGAGGGCCGAATGGCGCTCCTACGAGCAGTACTTC.